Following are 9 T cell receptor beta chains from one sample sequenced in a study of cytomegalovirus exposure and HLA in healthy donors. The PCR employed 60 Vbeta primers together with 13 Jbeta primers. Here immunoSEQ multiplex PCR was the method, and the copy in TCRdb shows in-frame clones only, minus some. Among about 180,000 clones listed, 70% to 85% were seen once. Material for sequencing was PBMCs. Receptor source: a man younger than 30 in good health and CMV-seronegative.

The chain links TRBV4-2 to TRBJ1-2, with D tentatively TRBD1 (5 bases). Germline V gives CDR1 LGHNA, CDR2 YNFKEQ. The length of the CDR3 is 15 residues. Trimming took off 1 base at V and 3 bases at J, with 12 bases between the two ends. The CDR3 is CASSQGQGLDYGYTF. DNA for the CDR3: TGTGCCAGCAGCCAAGGCCAGGGTCTAGACTATGGCTACACCTTC.

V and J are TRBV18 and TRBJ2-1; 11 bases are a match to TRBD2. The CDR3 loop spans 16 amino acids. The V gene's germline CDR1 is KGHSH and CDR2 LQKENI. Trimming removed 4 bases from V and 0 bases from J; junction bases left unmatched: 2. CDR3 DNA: TGTGCCAGCTCACTCGGACTAGCGGGCTCCTACAATGAGCAGTTCTTC. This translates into CASSLGLAGSYNEQFF.

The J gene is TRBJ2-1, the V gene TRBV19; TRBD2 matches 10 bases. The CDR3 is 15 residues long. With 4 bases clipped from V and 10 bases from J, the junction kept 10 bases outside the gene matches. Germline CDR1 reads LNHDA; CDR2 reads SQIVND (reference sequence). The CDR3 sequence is CASSTLTSGTKEQFF. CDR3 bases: TGTGCCAGTAGTACACTTACTAGCGGGACCAAGGAGCAGTTCTTC. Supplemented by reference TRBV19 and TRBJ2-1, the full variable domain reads DGGITQSPKYLFRKEGQNVTLSCEQNLNHDAMYWYRQDPGQGLRLIYYSQIVNDFQKGDIAEGYSVSREKKESFPLTVTSAQKNPTAFYLCASSTLTSGTKEQFFGPGTRLTVL.

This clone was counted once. The CDR3, as DNA: TGTGCCAGCAGCTTTTATCGGACTAGCGGAAACACAGATACGCAGTATTTT. Residues: CASSFYRTSGNTDTQYF. The V gene is TRBV7-3, the J gene TRBJ2-3; TRBD2 aligns across 10 bases. The CDR3 runs to 17 residues. Germline lookup yields CDR1 SGHTA and CDR2 FQGTGA. V was pared by 3 bases and J by 2 bases, with 8 bases of the junction left unmatched.

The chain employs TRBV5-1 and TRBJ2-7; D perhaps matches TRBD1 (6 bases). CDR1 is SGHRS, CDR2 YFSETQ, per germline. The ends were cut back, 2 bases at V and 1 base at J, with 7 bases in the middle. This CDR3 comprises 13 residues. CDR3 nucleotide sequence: TGCGCCAGCAGCTTTACAGGGTCCTACGAGCAGTACTTC. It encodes CASSFTGSYEQYF. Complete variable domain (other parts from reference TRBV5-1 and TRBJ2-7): KAGVTQTPRYLIKTRGQQVTLSCSPISGHRSVSWYQQTPGQGLQFLFEYFSETQRNKGNFPGRFSGRQFSNSRSEMNVSTLELGDSALYLCASSFTGSYEQYFGPGTRLTVT.

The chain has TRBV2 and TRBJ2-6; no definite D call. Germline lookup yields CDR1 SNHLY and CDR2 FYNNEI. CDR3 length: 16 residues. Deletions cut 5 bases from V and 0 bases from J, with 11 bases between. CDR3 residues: CASSQFISSGANVLTF. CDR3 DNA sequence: TGTGCCAGCAGTCAATTTATCAGCTCTGGGGCCAACGTCCTGACTTTC.

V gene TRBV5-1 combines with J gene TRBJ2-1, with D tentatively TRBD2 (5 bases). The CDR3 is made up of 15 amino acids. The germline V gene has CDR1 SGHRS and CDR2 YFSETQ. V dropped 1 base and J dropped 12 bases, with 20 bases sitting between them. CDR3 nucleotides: TGCGCCAGCAGCTTGTACGCCGCGGGCCTCTTAGGGCAGTTCTTC. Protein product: CASSLYAAGLLGQFF.

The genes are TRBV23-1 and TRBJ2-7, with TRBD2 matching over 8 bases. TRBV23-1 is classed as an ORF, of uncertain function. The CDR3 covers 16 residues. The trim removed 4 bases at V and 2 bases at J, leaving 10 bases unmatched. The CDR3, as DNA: TGCGCCAGCAGTCTCAGGGAGCGGGAGACACCCTACGAGCAGTACTTC. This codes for CASSLRERETPYEQYF.

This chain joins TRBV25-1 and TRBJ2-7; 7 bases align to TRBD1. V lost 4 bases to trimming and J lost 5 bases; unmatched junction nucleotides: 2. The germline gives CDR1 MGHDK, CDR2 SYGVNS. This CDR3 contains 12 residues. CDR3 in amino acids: CASSGDSNEQYF. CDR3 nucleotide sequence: TGTGCCAGCAGTGGGGACAGCAACGAGCAGTACTTC.